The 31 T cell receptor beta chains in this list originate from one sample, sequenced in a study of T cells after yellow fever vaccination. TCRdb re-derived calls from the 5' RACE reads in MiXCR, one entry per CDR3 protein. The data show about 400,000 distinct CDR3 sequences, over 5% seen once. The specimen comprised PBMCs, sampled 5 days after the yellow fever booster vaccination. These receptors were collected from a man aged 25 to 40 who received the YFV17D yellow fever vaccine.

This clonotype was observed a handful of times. The DNA of the CDR3 is TGCGCCAGCAGCTTGGGGACCGACAGCAGAAGCACAGATACGCAGTATTTT. Encoded protein: CASSLGTDSRSTDTQYF. V usage is TRBV5-1 and J usage is TRBJ2-3; D might be TRBD1 (5 bases). Looked up from germline, CDR1 is SGHRS and CDR2 is YFSETQ. V gave up 0 bases and J gave up 0 bases, with 14 bases separating them. This CDR3 is 17 amino acids long.

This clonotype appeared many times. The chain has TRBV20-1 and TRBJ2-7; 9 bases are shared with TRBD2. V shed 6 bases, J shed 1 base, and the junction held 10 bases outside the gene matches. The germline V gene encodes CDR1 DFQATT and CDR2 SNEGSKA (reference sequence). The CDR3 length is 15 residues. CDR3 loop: CSANIAGEGSYEQYF. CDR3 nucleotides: TGCAGTGCAAATATAGCGGGAGAGGGGTCCTACGAGCAGTACTTC.

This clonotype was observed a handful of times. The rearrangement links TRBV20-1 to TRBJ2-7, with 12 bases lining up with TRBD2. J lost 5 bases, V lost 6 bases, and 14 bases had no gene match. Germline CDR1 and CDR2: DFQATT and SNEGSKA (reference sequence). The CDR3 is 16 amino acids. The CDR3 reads CSAEATARLAGDEQYF. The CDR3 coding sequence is TGCAGTGCCGAGGCCACAGCTAGACTAGCGGGAGACGAGCAGTACTTC.

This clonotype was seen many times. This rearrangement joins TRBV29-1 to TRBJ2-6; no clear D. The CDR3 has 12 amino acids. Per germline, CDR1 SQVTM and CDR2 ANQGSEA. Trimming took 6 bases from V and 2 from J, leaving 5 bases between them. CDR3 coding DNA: TGCAGCGTGATGACTGGGGCCAACGTCCTGACTTTC. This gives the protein CSVMTGANVLTF.

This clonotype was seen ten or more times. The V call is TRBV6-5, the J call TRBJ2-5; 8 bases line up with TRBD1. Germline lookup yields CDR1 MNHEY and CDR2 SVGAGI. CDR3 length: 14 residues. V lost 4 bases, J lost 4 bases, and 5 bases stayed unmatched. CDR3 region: CASSSGQGRETQYF. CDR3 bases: TGTGCCAGCAGTTCCGGACAGGGAAGAGAGACCCAGTACTTC.

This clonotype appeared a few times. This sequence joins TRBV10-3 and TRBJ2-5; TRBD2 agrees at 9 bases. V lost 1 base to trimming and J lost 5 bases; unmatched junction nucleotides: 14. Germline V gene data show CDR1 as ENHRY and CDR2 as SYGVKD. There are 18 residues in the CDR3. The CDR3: CAISEYAGGAGGSETQYF. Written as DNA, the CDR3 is TGTGCCATCAGTGAGTATGCTGGCGGAGCGGGAGGATCGGAGACCCAGTACTTC.

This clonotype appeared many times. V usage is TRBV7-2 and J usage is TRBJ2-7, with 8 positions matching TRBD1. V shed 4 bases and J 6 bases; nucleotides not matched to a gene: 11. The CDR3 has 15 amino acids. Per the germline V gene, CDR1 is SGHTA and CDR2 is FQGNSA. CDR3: CASSSPGQGWGEQYF. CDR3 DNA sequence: TGTGCCAGCAGCTCCCCCGGACAGGGTTGGGGCGAGCAGTACTTC.

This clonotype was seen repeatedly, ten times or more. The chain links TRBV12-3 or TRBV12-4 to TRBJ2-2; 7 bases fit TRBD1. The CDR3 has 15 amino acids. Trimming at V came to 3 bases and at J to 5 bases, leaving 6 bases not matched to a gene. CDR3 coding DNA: TGTGCCAGCAGTTTCAGGGACAGCTTTACCGGGGAGCTGTTTTTT. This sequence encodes CASSFRDSFTGELFF.

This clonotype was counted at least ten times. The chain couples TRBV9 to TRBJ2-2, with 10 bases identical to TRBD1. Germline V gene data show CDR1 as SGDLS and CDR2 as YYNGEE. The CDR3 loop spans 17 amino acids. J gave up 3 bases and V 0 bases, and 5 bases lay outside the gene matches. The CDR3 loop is CASSVGWDRGHTGELFF. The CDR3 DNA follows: TGTGCCAGCAGCGTAGGTTGGGACAGGGGTCACACCGGGGAGCTGTTTTTT.

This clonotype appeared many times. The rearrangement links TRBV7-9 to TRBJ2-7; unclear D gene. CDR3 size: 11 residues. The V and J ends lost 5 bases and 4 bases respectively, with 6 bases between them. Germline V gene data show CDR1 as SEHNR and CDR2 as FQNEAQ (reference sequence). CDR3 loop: CASSPQYEQYF. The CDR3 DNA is TGTGCCAGCAGCCCGCAATACGAGCAGTACTTC.

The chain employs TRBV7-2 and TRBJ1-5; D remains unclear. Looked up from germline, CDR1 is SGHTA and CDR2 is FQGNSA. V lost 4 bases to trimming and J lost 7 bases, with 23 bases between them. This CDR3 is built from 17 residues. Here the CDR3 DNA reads TGTGCCAGCAGCTCCCCCGGGAACTCACTTCCCGGGCAGCCCCAGCATTTT. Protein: CASSSPGNSLPGQPQHF.

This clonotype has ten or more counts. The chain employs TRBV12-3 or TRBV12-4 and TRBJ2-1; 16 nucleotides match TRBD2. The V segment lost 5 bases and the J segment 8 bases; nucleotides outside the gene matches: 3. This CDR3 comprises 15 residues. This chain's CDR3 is CASSPGLAGGYEQFF. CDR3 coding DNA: TGTGCCAGCAGTCCGGGACTAGCGGGAGGGTATGAGCAGTTCTTC.

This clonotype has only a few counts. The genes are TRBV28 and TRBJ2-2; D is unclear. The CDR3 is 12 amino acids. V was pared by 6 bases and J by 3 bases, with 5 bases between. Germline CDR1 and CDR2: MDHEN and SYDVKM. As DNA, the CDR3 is TGTGCCAGCAGAGACCACACCGGGGAGCTGTTTTTT. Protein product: CASRDHTGELFF.

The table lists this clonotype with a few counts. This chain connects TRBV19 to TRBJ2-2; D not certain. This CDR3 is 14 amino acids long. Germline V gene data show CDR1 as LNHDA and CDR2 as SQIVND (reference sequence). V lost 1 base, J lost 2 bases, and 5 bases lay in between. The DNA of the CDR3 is TGTGCCAGTAGTATAGGACTTAACACCGGGGAGCTGTTTTTT. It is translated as CASSIGLNTGELFF.

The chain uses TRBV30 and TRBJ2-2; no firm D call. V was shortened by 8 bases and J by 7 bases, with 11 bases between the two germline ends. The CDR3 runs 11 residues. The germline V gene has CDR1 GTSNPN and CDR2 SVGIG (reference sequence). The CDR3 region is CAKARYGELFF. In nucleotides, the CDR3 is TGTGCCAAAGCGCGGTACGGGGAGCTGTTTTTT.

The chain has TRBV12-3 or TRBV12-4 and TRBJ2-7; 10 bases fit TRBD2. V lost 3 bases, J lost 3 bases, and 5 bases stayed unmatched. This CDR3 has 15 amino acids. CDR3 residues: CASSFSLAGDYEQYF. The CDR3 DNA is TGTGCCAGCAGTTTTAGTCTAGCGGGAGACTACGAGCAGTACTTC.

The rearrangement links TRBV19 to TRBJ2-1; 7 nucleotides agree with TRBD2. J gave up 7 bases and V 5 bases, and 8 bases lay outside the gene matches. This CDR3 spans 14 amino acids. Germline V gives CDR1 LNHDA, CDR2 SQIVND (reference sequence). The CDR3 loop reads CASSAAGPGNEQFF. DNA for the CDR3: TGTGCCAGTAGTGCAGCGGGACCGGGTAATGAGCAGTTCTTC.

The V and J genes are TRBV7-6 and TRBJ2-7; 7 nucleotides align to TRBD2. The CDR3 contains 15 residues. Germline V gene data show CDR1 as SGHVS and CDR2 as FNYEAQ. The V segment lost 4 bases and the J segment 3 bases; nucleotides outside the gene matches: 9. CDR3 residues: CASSSGAGVSYEQYF. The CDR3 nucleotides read TGTGCCAGCAGCTCCGGGGCGGGAGTAAGCTACGAGCAGTACTTC.

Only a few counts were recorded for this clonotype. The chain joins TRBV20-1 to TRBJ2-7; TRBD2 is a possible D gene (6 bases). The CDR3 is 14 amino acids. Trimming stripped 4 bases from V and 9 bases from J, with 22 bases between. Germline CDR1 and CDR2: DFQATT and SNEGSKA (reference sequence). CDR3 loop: CSANIGGFWDSQYF. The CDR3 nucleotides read TGCAGTGCTAATATCGGGGGTTTCTGGGATTCGCAGTACTTC.

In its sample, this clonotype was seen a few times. This chain's CDR3 is CASSYDQDQPQHF. CDR3 bases: TGTGCCAGCAGCTACGACCAGGATCAGCCCCAGCATTTT. The chain carries TRBV7-2 and TRBJ1-5; D gene unclear. CDR1 SGHTA and CDR2 FQGNSA come from the germline V gene. Trimming stripped 4 bases from V and 5 bases from J, with 9 bases between. This CDR3 contains 13 residues.

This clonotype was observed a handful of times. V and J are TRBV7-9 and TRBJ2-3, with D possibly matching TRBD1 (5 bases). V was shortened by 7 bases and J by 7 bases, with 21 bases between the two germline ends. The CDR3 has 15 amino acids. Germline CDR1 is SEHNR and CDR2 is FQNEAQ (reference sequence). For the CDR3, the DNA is TGTGCCAGCAACTTCGAGTGGGCGCCAGGGAATACGCAGTATTTT. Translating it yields CASNFEWAPGNTQYF.

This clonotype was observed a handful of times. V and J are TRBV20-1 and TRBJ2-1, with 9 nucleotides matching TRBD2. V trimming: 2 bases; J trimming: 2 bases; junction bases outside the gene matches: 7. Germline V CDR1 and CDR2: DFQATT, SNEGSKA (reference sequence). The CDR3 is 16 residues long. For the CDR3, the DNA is TGCAGTGCTAGATTAGGACTAGCGCATACCTACAATGAGCAGTTCTTC. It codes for CSARLGLAHTYNEQFF.

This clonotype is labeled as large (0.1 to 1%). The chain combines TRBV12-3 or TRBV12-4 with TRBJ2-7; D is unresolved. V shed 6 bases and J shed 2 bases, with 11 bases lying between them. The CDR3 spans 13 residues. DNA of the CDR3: TGTGCCAGCAGCCAAGGCCCGACCTACGAGCAGTACTTC. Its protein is CASSQGPTYEQYF.

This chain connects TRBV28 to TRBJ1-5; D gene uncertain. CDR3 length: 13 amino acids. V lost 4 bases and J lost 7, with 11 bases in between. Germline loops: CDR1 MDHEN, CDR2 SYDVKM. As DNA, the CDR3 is TGTGCCAGCAGTTCCCTTCATATCCAGCCCCAGCATTTT. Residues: CASSSLHIQPQHF.

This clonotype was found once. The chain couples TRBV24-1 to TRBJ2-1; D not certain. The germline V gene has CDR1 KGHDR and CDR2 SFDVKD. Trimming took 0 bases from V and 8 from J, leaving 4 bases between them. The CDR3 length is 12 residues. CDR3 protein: CATSDLLDEQFF. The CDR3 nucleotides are TGTGCCACCAGTGATTTGCTCGATGAGCAGTTCTTC.

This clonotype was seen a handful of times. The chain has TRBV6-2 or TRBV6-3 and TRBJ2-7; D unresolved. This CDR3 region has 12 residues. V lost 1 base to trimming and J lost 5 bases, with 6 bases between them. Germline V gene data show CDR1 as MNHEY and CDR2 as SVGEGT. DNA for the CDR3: TGTGCCAGCAGTTACTTCGGGCACGAGCAGTACTTC. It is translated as CASSYFGHEQYF.

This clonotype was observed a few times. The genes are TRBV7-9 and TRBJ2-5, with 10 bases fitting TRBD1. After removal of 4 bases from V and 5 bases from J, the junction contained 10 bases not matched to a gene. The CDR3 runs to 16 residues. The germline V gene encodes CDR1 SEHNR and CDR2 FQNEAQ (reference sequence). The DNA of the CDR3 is TGTGCCAGCAGCTCGGCCGGGACAGGGGTACGGGAGACCCAGTACTTC. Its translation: CASSSAGTGVRETQYF. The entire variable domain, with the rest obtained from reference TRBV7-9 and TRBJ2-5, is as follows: DTGVSQNPRHKITKRGQNVTFRCDPISEHNRLYWYRQTLGQGPEFLTYFQNEAQLEKSRLLSDRFSAERPKGSFSTLEIQRTEQGDSAMYLCASSSAGTGVRETQYFGPGTRLLVL.

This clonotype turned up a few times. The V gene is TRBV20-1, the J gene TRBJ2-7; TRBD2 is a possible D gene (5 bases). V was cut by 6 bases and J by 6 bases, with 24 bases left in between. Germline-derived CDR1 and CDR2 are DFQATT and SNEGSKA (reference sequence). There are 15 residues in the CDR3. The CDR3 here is CSAQEGRPRRGEQYF. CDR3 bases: TGCAGTGCCCAAGAGGGTCGGCCCAGGCGCGGCGAGCAGTACTTC.

The CDR3: CSAEGQQNTEAFF. The DNA of the CDR3 is TGCAGCGCGGAGGGACAGCAGAACACTGAAGCTTTCTTT. V gene TRBV29-1 combines with J gene TRBJ1-1; 7 bases align to TRBD1. This CDR3 has 13 residues. Germline V gives CDR1 SQVTM, CDR2 ANQGSEA. With V trimmed by 7 bases and J by 1 base, 6 bases remained unmatched.

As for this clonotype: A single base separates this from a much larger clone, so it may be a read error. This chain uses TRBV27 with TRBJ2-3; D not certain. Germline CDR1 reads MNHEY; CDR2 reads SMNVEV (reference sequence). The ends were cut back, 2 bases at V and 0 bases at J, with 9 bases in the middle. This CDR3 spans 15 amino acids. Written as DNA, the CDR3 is TGTGCCAGCAGTTTACCCGAAACTAGCACAGATACGCAGTATTTT. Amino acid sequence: CASSLPETSTDTQYF.

The CDR3 nucleotides are TGTGCCACCAGCAGAGTGGCGGGAGAGGCAGATACGCAGTATTTT. Its protein is CATSRVAGEADTQYF. V usage is TRBV15 and J usage is TRBJ2-3, with 7 bases aligning to TRBD2. The CDR3 spans 15 residues. V lost 1 base to trimming and J lost 4 bases; unmatched junction nucleotides: 5. Germline V gene data show CDR1 as LNHNV and CDR2 as YYDKDF (reference sequence).